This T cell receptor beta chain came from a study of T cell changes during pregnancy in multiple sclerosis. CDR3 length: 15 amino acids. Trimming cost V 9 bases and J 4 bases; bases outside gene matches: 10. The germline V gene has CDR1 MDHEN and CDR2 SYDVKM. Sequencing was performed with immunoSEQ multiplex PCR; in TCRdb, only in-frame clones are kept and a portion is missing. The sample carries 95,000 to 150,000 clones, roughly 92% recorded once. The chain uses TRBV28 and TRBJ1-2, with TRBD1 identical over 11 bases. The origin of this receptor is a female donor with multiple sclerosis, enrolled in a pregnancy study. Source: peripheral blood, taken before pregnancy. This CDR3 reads CASRTGGGRGYGYTF. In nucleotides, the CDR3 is TGTGCCAGTAGGACAGGGGGCGGTCGAGGCTATGGCTACACCTTC.